Following are 21 T cell receptor beta chains from one sample sequenced in a study of T cells after yellow fever vaccination. TCRdb independently ran MiXCR on the 5' RACE reads; one entry per CDR3 protein. Of 500,000 to 700,000 distinct CDR3 sequences listed, about a fifth are singletons. Here the sequenced sample was PBMCs, taken 15 days after the yellow fever booster vaccination. These receptors were collected from a man aged 25-45 years who received the YFV17D yellow fever vaccine.

This clonotype occurred a few times. The chain carries TRBV7-3 and TRBJ2-2, with D maybe TRBD2 (6 bases). Germline values: CDR1 SGHTA, CDR2 FQGTGA. CDR3 length equals 16 residues. Trimming removed 2 bases at V and 2 bases at J, with 12 bases between. This CDR3 is CASSLLLASNTGELFF. CDR3 nucleotide sequence: TGTGCCAGCAGCTTACTTCTAGCGAGCAACACCGGGGAGCTGTTTTTT. Based on the CDR3 plus reference TRBV7-3 and TRBJ2-2, the full variable domain is GAGVSQTPSNKVTEKGKYVELRCDPISGHTALYWYRQSLGQGPEFLIYFQGTGAADDSGLPNDRFFAVRPEGSVSTLKIQRTERGDSAVYLCASSLLLASNTGELFFGEGSRLTVL.

The CDR3 DNA reads TGCGCCAGCAGCATCCCGGACGGGACCAACACTGAAGCTTTCTTT. Translated: CASSIPDGTNTEAFF. V usage is TRBV5-1 and J usage is TRBJ1-1; D may be TRBD1 (5 bases). Germline V CDR1 and CDR2: SGHRS, YFSETQ. V lost 4 bases and J lost 2, with 15 bases in between. The CDR3 spans 15 residues.

DNA for the CDR3: TGTGCCAGCAGTCCCGGCTCGGGAGGGGGAGATACGCAGTATTTT. Its translation is CASSPGSGGGDTQYF. J is TRBJ2-3 and V is TRBV7-2; 8 bases fit TRBD2. The length of the CDR3 is 15 residues. In germline, CDR1 is SGHTA, CDR2 FQGNSA. With V trimmed by 6 bases and J by 5 bases, 10 bases remained unmatched.

This chain links TRBV5-1 with TRBJ2-2; 8 nucleotides match TRBD1. The CDR3 is 16 residues long. The V gene's germline CDR1 is SGHRS and CDR2 YFSETQ. V shed 1 base and J 4 bases; nucleotides not matched to a gene: 6. The CDR3 loop is CASSLTGQALTGELFF. In nucleotides, the CDR3 is TGCGCCAGCAGCTTGACGGGACAGGCTCTCACCGGGGAGCTGTTTTTT.

This clonotype showed up just a few times. The V gene is TRBV20-1, the J gene TRBJ2-7; 7 bases agree with TRBD2. CDR1 DFQATT and CDR2 SNEGSKA come from the germline V gene (reference sequence). J was trimmed by 2 bases and V by 3 bases; bases with no gene match: 7. The CDR3 contains 14 residues. The CDR3 sequence: CSARPAGETYEQYF. The CDR3 DNA is TGCAGTGCTAGGCCCGCGGGAGAGACCTACGAGCAGTACTTC.

This clonotype appeared a single time. The V and J genes are TRBV5-1 and TRBJ2-1; tentatively, D is TRBD1 (6 bases). Trimming shortened V by 1 base and J by 12 bases, and 29 bases separated the two germline ends. Germline V gene data show CDR1 as SGHRS and CDR2 as YFSETQ. This CDR3 comprises 18 residues. This chain's CDR3 is CASSLSRTVDSYNEGQFF. The CDR3 DNA reads TGCGCCAGCAGCTTGAGCAGGACAGTGGACTCCTACAATGAGGGGCAGTTCTTC. Full variable domain (outside the CDR3, taken from reference TRBV5-1 and TRBJ2-1): KAGVTQTPRYLIKTRGQQVTLSCSPISGHRSVSWYQQTPGQGLQFLFEYFSETQRNKGNFPGRFSGRQFSNSRSEMNVSTLELGDSALYLCASSLSRTVDSYNEGQFFGPGTRLTVL.

This chain links TRBV20-1 with TRBJ1-1, with D perhaps TRBD1 (6 bases). Germline V lookup: CDR1 DFQATT, CDR2 SNEGSKA (reference sequence). The V end was cut by 6 bases, the J end by 1 base, with 18 bases between. This CDR3 has 15 residues. CDR3 sequence (DNA): TGCAGTGCCCGGGCTCCCGGAGGGGGGAACACTGAAGCTTTCTTT. Translating it yields CSARAPGGGNTEAFF.

This clonotype was seen only a few times. The gene calls are TRBV5-1 and TRBJ2-1; D not certain. V lost 1 base to trimming and J lost 4 bases, with 6 bases between them. The germline CDR1 and CDR2 sequences are SGHRS and YFSETQ. The CDR3 has 13 amino acids. The CDR3: CASSLRAYNEQFF. CDR3 coding DNA: TGCGCCAGCAGCTTGCGAGCTTACAATGAGCAGTTCTTC.

This clonotype was detected only a few times. This chain links TRBV10-1 with TRBJ2-7; a weak D match, TRBD1 (5 bases). The CDR3 runs 14 residues. V lost 0 bases and J lost 0, with 6 bases in between. Germline V gives CDR1 WNHNN, CDR2 SYGVQD (reference sequence). The CDR3 sequence: CASSESGASYEQYF. CDR3 nucleotide sequence: TGCGCCAGCAGTGAGTCTGGGGCCTCCTACGAGCAGTACTTC.

The table lists this clonotype with a few counts. This chain links TRBV4-2 with TRBJ1-2; D is undetermined. The CDR3 sequence is 15 residues long. Looked up from germline, CDR1 is LGHNA and CDR2 is YNFKEQ. The germline V and J ends were trimmed by 3 bases and 7 bases, with 18 bases remaining between them. The CDR3 region is CASSQNARGSVGYTF. DNA of the CDR3: TGTGCCAGCAGCCAGAATGCCCGAGGGTCGGTTGGCTACACCTTC.

CDR3 nucleotides: TGTGCCACCAGCAGAGGGGGAAGCGGGGGCTACGAGCAGTACTTC. It encodes CATSRGGSGGYEQYF. The rearrangement uses TRBV15 and TRBJ2-7, with 8 bases that match TRBD2. The CDR3 extends over 15 amino acids. Trimming took 1 base from V and 3 from J; bases not matched to a gene: 5. Germline V gene sequence: CDR1 LNHNV, CDR2 YYDKDF (reference sequence).

This chain joins TRBV4-3 and TRBJ2-5; D gene ambiguous. The CDR3 covers 14 residues. Trimming took 2 bases from V and 4 from J, leaving 11 bases between them. Looked up from germline, CDR1 is LGHNA and CDR2 is YSLEER. DNA of the CDR3: TGCGCCAGCAGCCAATCGGTGGGCGGAGAGACCCAGTACTTC. Translating gives CASSQSVGGETQYF.

This sequence joins TRBV7-2 and TRBJ2-7; possible D gene TRBD1, 6 bases. V lost 3 bases to trimming and J lost 6 bases, with 21 bases between them. The CDR3 totals 16 residues. Germline V gene sequence: CDR1 SGHTA, CDR2 FQGNSA. The CDR3 sequence: CASSLISGRGASEQYF. The CDR3 DNA reads TGTGCCAGCAGCTTGATCTCGGGCAGGGGAGCAAGCGAGCAGTACTTC.

The chain employs TRBV12-3 or TRBV12-4 and TRBJ2-2; 15 nucleotides agree with TRBD2. The CDR3 spans 17 residues. Losses at the gene ends were 4 bases for V and 3 bases for J; bases not matched to a gene: 3. CDR3 protein: CASSSGTSGRYTGELFF. The CDR3 DNA reads TGTGCCAGCAGTTCCGGGACTAGCGGGAGGTACACCGGGGAGCTGTTTTTT.

This clonotype occurred a few times. The V call is TRBV7-9, the J call TRBJ2-3, with a weak D call TRBD1 (6 bases). With 8 bases removed from V and 5 bases from J, the gap between germline ends came to 17 bases. Germline CDR1 is SEHNR and CDR2 is FQNEAQ (reference sequence). The CDR3 consists of 14 residues. The CDR3 coding sequence is TGTGCCAGCCCATCCTCACAAGGGGGAGATACGCAGTATTTT. It codes for CASPSSQGGDTQYF.

This clonotype was recorded a few times. V is TRBV15 and J is TRBJ2-1; D might be TRBD1 or TRBD2, each matching 5 bases. The V gene's germline CDR1 is LNHNV and CDR2 YYDKDF (reference sequence). The CDR3 has 15 amino acids. V was pared by 0 bases and J by 14 bases, with 20 bases between. The CDR3 protein is CATSRDKKDMGVKFF. The CDR3 DNA reads as TGTGCCACCAGCAGAGATAAAAAGGATATGGGGGTTAAGTTCTTC.

This clonotype was picked up a small number of times. V gene TRBV5-6 combines with J gene TRBJ1-1; D ambiguous. This CDR3 has 16 residues. The ends were cut back, 6 bases at V and 4 bases at J, with 22 bases in the middle. Germline V lookup: CDR1 SGHDT, CDR2 YYEEEE. The chain's CDR3 is CASNFRRDLPPTEAFF. CDR3 DNA: TGTGCCAGCAACTTTCGGCGCGACCTACCACCCACTGAAGCTTTCTTT.

V gene TRBV6-2 or TRBV6-3 combines with J gene TRBJ2-3; possible D gene TRBD2, 6 bases. CDR1 MNHEY and CDR2 SVGEGT come from the germline V gene. The CDR3 sequence is 17 residues long. The V and J ends lost 0 bases and 0 bases respectively, with 13 bases between them. The CDR3 nucleotides are TGTGCCAGCAGTTACTCGACGCGGGGAATAAGCACAGATACGCAGTATTTT. Amino acids: CASSYSTRGISTDTQYF.

This clonotype turned up a few times. The chain combines TRBV12-3 or TRBV12-4 with TRBJ1-2; D gene uncertain. The CDR3 runs 11 residues. The germline V and J ends were trimmed by 3 bases and 6 bases, with 5 bases remaining between them. In nucleotides, the CDR3 is TGTGCCAGCAGTTTTATTAATGGCTACACCTTC. Its protein is CASSFINGYTF.

The chain uses TRBV7-6 and TRBJ2-7; D perhaps matches TRBD2 (6 bases). Germline lookup yields CDR1 SGHVS and CDR2 FNYEAQ. V gave up 4 bases and J gave up 0 bases, with 10 bases separating them. CDR3 size: 14 residues. The CDR3 here is CASSSRDSSYEQYF. In DNA form, the CDR3 reads TGTGCCAGCAGCTCCCGGGACTCCTCCTACGAGCAGTACTTC.

This sequence joins TRBV29-1 and TRBJ2-3; TRBD2 agrees at 8 bases. The CDR3 contains 16 residues. Trimming took 0 bases from V and 6 from J; bases not matched to a gene: 11. Germline-derived CDR1 and CDR2 are SQVTM and ANQGSEA. The chain's CDR3 is CSVEDRLAPPSDTQYF. CDR3 in DNA: TGCAGCGTTGAAGACAGACTAGCGCCCCCGTCGGATACGCAGTATTTT.